The TCR beta chain described here comes from a study of CD8+ T cells in alopecia areata. General study results and limits: TCRs were shared less clearly across patients than in mice, possibly for HLA-related reasons.

Extraction of RNA preceded its reverse transcription into cDNA, which served as the sequencing template. Produced via immunoSEQ multiplex PCR; TCRdb's table is partial and in-frame only. The sample contains about 250,000 clones, around two thirds of which appear only once. V lost 2 bases, J lost 6 bases, and 10 bases stayed unmatched. Germline V lookup: CDR1 WSHSY, CDR2 SAAADI. The CDR3 is 15 amino acids. Lesional scalp tissue (obtained by punch biopsy) and peripheral blood were collected from alopecia areata patients. As for this clone: Its antigen remains unidentified.

This chain links TRBV10-2 with TRBJ2-7, with 7 bases fitting TRBD1. This TCR came from a human donor with alopecia areata. This specimen was CD4+ T cells sorted from blood, taken at week 0. Here the CDR3 reads CASSEKGARRGEQYF. The CDR3 DNA follows: TGCGCCAGCAGTGAGAAGGGGGCGCGAAGAGGCGAGCAGTACTTC.